One sample yielded the 19 T cell receptor beta chains listed below, sequenced in a study of blood T cells in healthy people across ages. Then a second PCR, running about 6 to 12 cycles, was carried out with a sample-barcoded 5' primer and a J-beta primer mix. TCRdb called the 5' RACE reads again in MiXCR, with one record for every CDR3 protein. The table lists hundreds of thousands of distinct CDR3 sequences, around 26% of them singletons. Sequences were obtained from blood. Source of these receptors: an elderly woman in good health.

This clonotype came up a few times. Being one base from a much bigger clone, this may be a read error. This chain links TRBV6-2 or TRBV6-3 with TRBJ2-1, with TRBD2 identical over 10 bases. The length of the CDR3 is 15 residues. J gave up 6 bases and V 4 bases, and 6 bases lay outside the gene matches. CDR1 is MNHEY, CDR2 SVGEGT, per germline. The CDR3 nucleotides read TGTGCCAGCAGTTCTCGAGCGGGGGGGCGCAATGAGCAGTTCTTC. Translation gives CASSSRAGGRNEQFF.

The chain links TRBV28 to TRBJ2-5; weak D call: TRBD2 (7 bases). Trimming left V 6 bases short and J 1 base short, with 21 bases between. Per the germline V gene, CDR1 is MDHEN and CDR2 is SYDVKM. The CDR3 is made up of 17 amino acids. CDR3 nucleotide sequence: TGTGCCAGCAGCCCTGCGGGGGCCAGGAAGTTCCAAGAGACCCAGTACTTC. This translates into CASSPAGARKFQETQYF.

A note on this clonotype: A read error may produce the germline difference seen at one junction end. CDR3 in DNA: TGCGCCAGCAGCTTCGGGTTGGGGGAGACCCGGTACTTC. Translated: CASSFGLGETRYF. The chain has TRBV5-1 and TRBJ2-5; D might be TRBD1 or TRBD2, each matching 5 bases. This CDR3 comprises 13 residues. Per germline, CDR1 SGHRS and CDR2 YFSETQ.

The chain uses TRBV6-2 or TRBV6-3 and TRBJ1-5; D gene ambiguous. V was shortened by 1 base and J by 0 bases, with 1 base between the two germline ends. The CDR3 is made up of 13 amino acids. Germline loops: CDR1 MNHEY, CDR2 SVGEGT. CDR3 residues: CASSYFSNQPQHF. CDR3 bases: TGTGCCAGCAGTTACTTTAGCAATCAGCCCCAGCATTTT.

Turning to this clonotype: It may be a read error: a sequence one base away is much more abundant. The chain has TRBV7-2 and TRBJ2-4; D ambiguous. Matching the DNA end better, TRBJ2-5 makes the J call doubtful. Germline assignment: CDR1 SGHTA and CDR2 FQGNSA. This CDR3 has 14 residues. The CDR3 loop is CASGLVRLQETQYF. The CDR3, as DNA: TGTGCCAGCGGCTTAGTACGTCTCCAAGAGACCCAGTACTTC.

This chain connects TRBV18 to TRBJ1-1; D not resolved. Germline-derived CDR1 and CDR2 are KGHSH and LQKENI. The CDR3 covers 14 residues. The ends were cut back, 2 bases at V and 0 bases at J, with 7 bases in the middle. The CDR3 here is CASSPDFVNTEAFF. The DNA for the CDR3 is TGTGCCAGCTCACCAGATTTTGTGAACACTGAAGCTTTCTTT.

This sequence joins TRBV5-6 and TRBJ1-2; TRBD1 is a possible D gene (5 bases). This CDR3 contains 13 residues. The germline V gene encodes CDR1 SGHDT and CDR2 YYEEEE. V was pared by 0 bases and J by 8 bases, with 11 bases between. The CDR3 region has the DNA TGTGCCAGCAGCTTGGGTAGGGGTGGAGGCTACACCTTC. It codes for CASSLGRGGGYTF.

This clonotype occurred many times. The chain links TRBV12-3 or TRBV12-4 to TRBJ2-6; D is perhaps TRBD1 (5 bases). The CDR3 covers 17 residues. V was trimmed by 5 bases and J by 0 bases, leaving 14 bases between them. This CDR3 is CASSPRAAGSGANVLTF. The CDR3 DNA sequence: TGTGCCAGCAGTCCCAGGGCGGCAGGCTCTGGGGCCAACGTCCTGACTTTC.

This clonotype was observed at least ten times. The chain employs TRBV7-9 and TRBJ1-4; possible D gene TRBD1, 6 bases. V lost 5 bases to trimming and J lost 7 bases, with 14 bases between them. The CDR3 consists of 14 residues. Germline CDR1 reads SEHNR; CDR2 reads FQNEAQ (reference sequence). The CDR3 protein is CASSARGGGEKLFF. The DNA for the CDR3 is TGTGCCAGCAGCGCCAGGGGTGGCGGTGAAAAACTGTTTTTT.

This clonotype was counted ten times or more. This sequence joins TRBV7-2 and TRBJ2-3; 10 bases line up with TRBD2. With 4 bases clipped from V and 4 bases from J, the junction kept 5 bases outside the gene matches. Germline V CDR1 and CDR2: SGHTA, FQGNSA. CDR3 length: 15 residues. CDR3 residues: CASSSQRGGADTQYF. The CDR3, as DNA: TGTGCCAGCAGCTCCCAGCGGGGGGGCGCAGATACGCAGTATTTT.

A remark on this clonotype: A read error is possible here, since a much larger clone lies one base away. V and J are TRBV11-2 and TRBJ2-7; D is uncertain. With 1 base removed from V and 8 bases from J, the gap between germline ends came to 15 bases. This CDR3 is built from 14 residues. Germline values: CDR1 SGHAT, CDR2 FQNNGV. CDR3 in amino acids: CASSLGPIPYKQYF. Here the CDR3 DNA reads TGTGCCAGCAGCTTAGGACCGATACCTTACAAGCAGTACTTC. Full variable domain (remainder filled in from reference TRBV11-2 and TRBJ2-7): EAGVAQSPRYKIIEKRQSVAFWCNPISGHATLYWYQQILGQGPKLLIQFQNNGVVDDSQLPKDRFSAERLKGVDSTLKIQPAKLEDSAVYLCASSLGPIPYKQYFGPGTRLTVT.

This clonotype was recorded many times. The chain carries TRBV20-1 and TRBJ1-2; D gene ambiguous. Trimming removed 5 bases at V and 4 bases at J, with 11 bases between. CDR3 size: 12 residues. The germline CDR1 and CDR2 sequences are DFQATT and SNEGSKA (reference sequence). The CDR3 coding sequence is TGCAGTGCTTCCTTCGAGCCCTATGGCTACACCTTC. Protein product: CSASFEPYGYTF.

As concerns this clonotype: A much larger clone differs from this one at a single base, so this may be a read error. The chain employs TRBV7-2 and TRBJ2-5; 12 bases are a match to TRBD2. V lost 2 bases to trimming and J lost 11 bases; unmatched junction nucleotides: 18. The germline CDR1 and CDR2 sequences are SGHTA and FQGNSA. CDR3 length equals 18 residues. The CDR3, as DNA: TGTGCCAGCAGCTTAACTAGCGGGGGGCTTCTTTCCTACAATGAGCAGTACTTC. Protein sequence: CASSLTSGGLLSYNEQYF.

This clonotype was observed many times. The rearrangement uses TRBV7-2 and TRBJ1-2, with 8 bases aligning to TRBD1. The CDR3 runs 15 residues. In germline, CDR1 is SGHTA, CDR2 FQGNSA. Trimming cost V 1 base and J 4 bases; bases outside gene matches: 5. CDR3 amino acids: CASSLEDRVRYGYTF. The CDR3 DNA reads as TGTGCCAGCAGCTTAGAGGACAGGGTCCGCTATGGCTACACCTTC.

This clonotype was found many times. The chain joins TRBV20-1 to TRBJ1-2; D perhaps matches TRBD1 (5 bases). The CDR3 length is 13 residues. The germline V gene encodes CDR1 DFQATT and CDR2 SNEGSKA (reference sequence). The germline V and J ends were trimmed by 6 bases and 5 bases, with 16 bases remaining between them. For the CDR3, the DNA is TGCAGTGCCCCCCCACGGGGCGGGTATGGCTACACCTTC. It encodes CSAPPRGGYGYTF.

This clonotype was counted between two and nine times. V gene TRBV18 combines with J gene TRBJ2-2; D is undetermined. V lost 6 bases to trimming and J lost 4 bases, with 15 bases between them. CDR1 is KGHSH and CDR2 is LQKENI in the germline V gene. The CDR3 spans 15 residues. For the CDR3, the DNA is TGTGCCAGCTCCCTAGAGCGCAGCCCCACCGGGGAGCTGTTTTTT. Translation: CASSLERSPTGELFF.

This clonotype was seen a few times. The chain is built from TRBV5-1 and TRBJ1-1; no definite D call. V lost 4 bases and J lost 0, with 13 bases in between. This CDR3 is built from 15 residues. The germline V gene encodes CDR1 SGHRS and CDR2 YFSETQ. In nucleotides, the CDR3 is TGCGCCAGCAGCCCGGACGGACTAGTGAACACTGAAGCTTTCTTT. Its translation: CASSPDGLVNTEAFF.

This chain uses TRBV11-2 with TRBJ2-5, with 11 positions matching TRBD2. Germline CDR1 SGHAT, CDR2 FQNNGV. The CDR3 totals 15 residues. Trimming cost V 4 bases and J 5 bases; bases outside gene matches: 6. CDR3 sequence (DNA): TGTGCCAGCAGCTACACTAGCGGGAGAATTGAGACCCAGTACTTC. This gives the protein CASSYTSGRIETQYF.

The rearrangement links TRBV7-9 to TRBJ1-6; D is undetermined. This CDR3 contains 14 residues. Germline-derived CDR1 and CDR2 are SEHNR and FQNEAQ (reference sequence). Trimming removed 2 bases from V and 7 bases from J, with 9 bases in between. CDR3 sequence reads: CASSLWSDNSPLHF. The CDR3 coding sequence is TGTGCCAGCAGCTTATGGTCTGACAATTCACCCCTCCACTTT.